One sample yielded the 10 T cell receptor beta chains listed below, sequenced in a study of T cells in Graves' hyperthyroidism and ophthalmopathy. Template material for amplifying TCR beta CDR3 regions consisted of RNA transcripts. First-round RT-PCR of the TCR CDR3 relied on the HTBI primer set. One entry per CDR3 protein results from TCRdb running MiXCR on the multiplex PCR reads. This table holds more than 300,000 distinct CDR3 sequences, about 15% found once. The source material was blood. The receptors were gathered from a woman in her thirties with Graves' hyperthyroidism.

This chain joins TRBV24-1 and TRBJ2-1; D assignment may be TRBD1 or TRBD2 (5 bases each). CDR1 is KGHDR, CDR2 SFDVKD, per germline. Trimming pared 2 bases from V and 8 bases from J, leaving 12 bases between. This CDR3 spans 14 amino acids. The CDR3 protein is CATSDSGTPDEQFF. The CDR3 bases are TGTGCCACCAGTGATTCCGGGACCCCCGATGAGCAGTTCTTC.

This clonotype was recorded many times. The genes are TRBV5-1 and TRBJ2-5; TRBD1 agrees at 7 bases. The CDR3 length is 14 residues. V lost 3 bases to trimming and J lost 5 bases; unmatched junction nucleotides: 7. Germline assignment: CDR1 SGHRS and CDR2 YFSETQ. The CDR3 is CASSYKGGAETQYF. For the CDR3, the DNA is TGCGCCAGCAGCTACAAAGGGGGCGCGGAGACCCAGTACTTC.

CDR3 in DNA: TGTGCCAGCAGCCCAACAGGGATCTCCTACGAGCAGTACTTC. This codes for CASSPTGISYEQYF. The chain carries TRBV7-2 and TRBJ2-7; maybe TRBD1 (6 bases). The CDR3 contains 14 residues. Germline V CDR1 and CDR2: SGHTA, FQGNSA. V gave up 5 bases and J gave up 0 bases, with 11 bases separating them.

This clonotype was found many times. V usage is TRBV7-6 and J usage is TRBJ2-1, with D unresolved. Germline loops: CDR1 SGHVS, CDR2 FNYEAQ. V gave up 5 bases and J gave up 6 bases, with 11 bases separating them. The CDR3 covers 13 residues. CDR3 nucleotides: TGTGCCAGCAGCCGGACCAGCCCCAATGAGCAGTTCTTC. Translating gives CASSRTSPNEQFF.

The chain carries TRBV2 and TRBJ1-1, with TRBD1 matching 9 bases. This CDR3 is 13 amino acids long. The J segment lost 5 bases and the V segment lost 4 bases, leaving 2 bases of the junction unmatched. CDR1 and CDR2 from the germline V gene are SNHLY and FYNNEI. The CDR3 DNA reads TGTGCCAGCAGTGGGGACAGGGAGACTGAAGCTTTCTTT. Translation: CASSGDRETEAFF.

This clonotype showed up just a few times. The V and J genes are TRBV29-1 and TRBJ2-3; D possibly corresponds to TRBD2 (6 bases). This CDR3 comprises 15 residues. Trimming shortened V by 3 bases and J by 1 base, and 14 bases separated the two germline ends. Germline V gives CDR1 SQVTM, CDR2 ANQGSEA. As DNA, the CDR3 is TGCAGCGTTGAGGGGGGACGTTTGGGCACAGATACGCAGTATTTT. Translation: CSVEGGRLGTDTQYF.

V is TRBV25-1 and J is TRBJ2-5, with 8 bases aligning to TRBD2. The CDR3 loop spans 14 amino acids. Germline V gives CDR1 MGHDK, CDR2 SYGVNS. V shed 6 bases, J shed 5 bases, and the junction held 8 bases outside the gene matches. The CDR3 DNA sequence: TGTGCCAGCAGAGCCGGGACTAGAATGGAGACCCAGTACTTC. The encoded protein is CASRAGTRMETQYF.

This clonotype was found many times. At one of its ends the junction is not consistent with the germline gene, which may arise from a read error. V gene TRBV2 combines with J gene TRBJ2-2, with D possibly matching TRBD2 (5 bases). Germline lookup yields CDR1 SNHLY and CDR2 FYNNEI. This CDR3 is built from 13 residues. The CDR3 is CASSGLRAGKLFF. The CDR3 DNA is TGTGCCAGCAGCGGACTTAGAGCCGGGAAGCTGTTTTTT.

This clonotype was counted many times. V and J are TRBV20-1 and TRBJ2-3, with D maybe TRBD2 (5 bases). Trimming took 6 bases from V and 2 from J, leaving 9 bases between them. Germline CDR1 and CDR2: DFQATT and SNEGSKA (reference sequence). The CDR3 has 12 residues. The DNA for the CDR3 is TGCAGTGCCTTGGACTTCACAGATACGCAGTATTTT. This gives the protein CSALDFTDTQYF.

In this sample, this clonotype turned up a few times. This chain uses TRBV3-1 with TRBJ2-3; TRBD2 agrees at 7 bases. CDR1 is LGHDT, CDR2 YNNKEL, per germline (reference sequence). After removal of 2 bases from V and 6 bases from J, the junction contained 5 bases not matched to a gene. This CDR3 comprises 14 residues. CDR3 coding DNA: TGTGCCAGCAGCCAACTAGCGGCCCACGATACGCAGTATTTT. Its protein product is CASSQLAAHDTQYF.